The clone carrying this T cell receptor beta chain has just a few counts. TCRdb re-called the 5' RACE reads with MiXCR, one entry per CDR3 protein. The sample yields about 32,000 distinct CDR3 sequences, over 8.5% seen once. Deletions cut 9 bases from V and 2 bases from J, with 17 bases between. Germline values: CDR1 MNHEY, CDR2 SMNVEV (reference sequence). This CDR3 has 14 amino acids. The data are from a study of early T cells in non-severe SARS-CoV-2 infection. The sample consisted of whole blood. The chain employs TRBV27 and TRBJ2-7; tentatively, D is TRBD1 (5 bases). The source is an adult who was a healthcare worker with PCR-confirmed SARS-CoV-2 infection or an uninfected control (not recorded which). In DNA, the CDR3 is TGTGCCAGTAGGCCGGCAGGGATTACCTACGAGCAGTACTTC. Residues: CASRPAGITYEQYF.